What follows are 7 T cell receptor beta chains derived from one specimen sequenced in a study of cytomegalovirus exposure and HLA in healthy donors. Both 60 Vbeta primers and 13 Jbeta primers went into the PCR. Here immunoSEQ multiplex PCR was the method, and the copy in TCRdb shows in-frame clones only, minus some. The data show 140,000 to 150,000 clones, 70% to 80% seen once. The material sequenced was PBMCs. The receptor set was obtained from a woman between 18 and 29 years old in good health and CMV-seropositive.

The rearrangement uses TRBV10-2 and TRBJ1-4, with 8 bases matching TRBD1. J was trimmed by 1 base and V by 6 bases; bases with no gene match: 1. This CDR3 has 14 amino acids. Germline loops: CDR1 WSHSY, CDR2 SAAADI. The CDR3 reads CASSDRGTNEKLFF. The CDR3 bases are TGCGCCAGCAGCGACAGGGGAACTAATGAAAAACTGTTTTTT.

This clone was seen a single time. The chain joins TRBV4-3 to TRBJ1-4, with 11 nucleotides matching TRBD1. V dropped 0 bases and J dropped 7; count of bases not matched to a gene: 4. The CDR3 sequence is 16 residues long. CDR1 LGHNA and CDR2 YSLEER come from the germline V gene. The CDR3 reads CASSQEPGTGGEKLFF. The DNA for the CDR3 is TGCGCCAGCAGCCAAGAGCCCGGGACAGGGGGTGAAAAACTGTTTTTT.

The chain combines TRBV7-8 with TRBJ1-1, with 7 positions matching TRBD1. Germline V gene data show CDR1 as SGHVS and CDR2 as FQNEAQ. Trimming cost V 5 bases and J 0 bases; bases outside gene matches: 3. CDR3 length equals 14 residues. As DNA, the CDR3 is TGTGCCAGCAGCATGACAGGGATGAACACTGAAGCTTTCTTT. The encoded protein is CASSMTGMNTEAFF.

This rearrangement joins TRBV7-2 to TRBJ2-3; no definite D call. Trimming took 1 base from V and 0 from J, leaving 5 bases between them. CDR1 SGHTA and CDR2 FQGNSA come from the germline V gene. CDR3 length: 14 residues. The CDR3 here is CASSLVSSTDTQYF. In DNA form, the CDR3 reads TGTGCCAGCAGCTTAGTTAGTAGCACAGATACGCAGTATTTT.

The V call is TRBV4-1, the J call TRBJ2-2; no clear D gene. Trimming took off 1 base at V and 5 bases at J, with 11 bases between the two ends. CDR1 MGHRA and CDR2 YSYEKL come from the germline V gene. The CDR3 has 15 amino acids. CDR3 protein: CASSQAERLTGELFF. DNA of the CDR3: TGCGCCAGCAGCCAAGCGGAAAGACTTACCGGGGAGCTGTTTTTT.

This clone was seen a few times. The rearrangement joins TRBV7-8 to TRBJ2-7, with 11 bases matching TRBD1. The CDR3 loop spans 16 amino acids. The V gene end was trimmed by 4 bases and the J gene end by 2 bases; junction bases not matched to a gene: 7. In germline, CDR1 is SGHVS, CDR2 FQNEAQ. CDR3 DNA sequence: TGTGCCAGCAGCTCTCGGGACAGGGGGTCAGCCTACGAGCAGTACTTC. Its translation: CASSSRDRGSAYEQYF.

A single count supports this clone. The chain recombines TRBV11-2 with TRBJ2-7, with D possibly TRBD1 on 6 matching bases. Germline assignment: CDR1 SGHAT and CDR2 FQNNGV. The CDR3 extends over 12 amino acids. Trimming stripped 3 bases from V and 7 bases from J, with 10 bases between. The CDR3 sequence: CASSLGAGEQYF. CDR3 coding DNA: TGTGCCAGCAGCTTGGGGGCGGGTGAGCAGTACTTC.